Listed here are 10 T cell receptor beta chains from one sample, sequenced in a study of T cells in Graves' hyperthyroidism and ophthalmopathy. Amplified TCR beta CDR3 regions derived from RNA transcripts. The HTBI set primed first-round TCR CDR3 RT-PCR. One entry per CDR3 protein results from TCRdb running MiXCR on the multiplex PCR reads. Here the sample spans about 550,000 distinct CDR3 sequences, roughly 20% being singletons. The sample taken for sequencing was blood. The receptor source for this set is a man between 18 and 35 years old with Graves' hyperthyroidism.

The chain recombines TRBV11-1 with TRBJ2-2, with 8 nucleotides matching TRBD2. Germline CDR1 and CDR2: SGHAT and FQDESV (reference sequence). This CDR3 spans 17 amino acids. Losses at the gene ends were 4 bases for V and 2 bases for J; bases not matched to a gene: 9. The DNA of the CDR3 is TGTGCCAGCAGCTCAACGAACGCGGGGGGAAACACCGGGGAGCTGTTTTTT. Protein: CASSSTNAGGNTGELFF.

This clonotype was recorded a few times. The junction and the germline gene differ at one end; a read error may be behind it. The chain carries TRBV20-1 and TRBJ2-5; TRBD2 is a possible D gene (6 bases). Germline CDR1 and CDR2: DFQATT and SNEGSKA (reference sequence). CDR3 size: 13 residues. CDR3 region: CSARDAAGLGPDF. The DNA for the CDR3 is TGCAGTGCTAGAGATGCGGCGGGACTCGGACCGGACTTC.

This clonotype was seen at least ten times. V gene TRBV20-1 combines with J gene TRBJ1-3; D uncertain. The CDR3 is 15 amino acids. V was clipped by 0 bases and J by 0 bases, with 9 bases between them. Germline V gene sequence: CDR1 DFQATT, CDR2 SNEGSKA (reference sequence). In nucleotides, the CDR3 is TGCAGTGCTAGAGATCAGCGGGGCTCTGGAAACACCATATATTTT. Translated: CSARDQRGSGNTIYF.

This clonotype was detected ten times or more. This chain joins TRBV6-5 and TRBJ1-1; D call uncertain. CDR1 is MNHEY and CDR2 is SVGAGI in the germline V gene. Trimming removed 8 bases at V and 10 bases at J, with 14 bases between. The CDR3 covers 11 residues. The CDR3, as DNA: TGTGCCAGCGAGGAGGAGGGCCGAGCTTTCTTT. Its protein is CASEEEGRAFF.

This clonotype was seen ten or more times. V and J are TRBV5-8 and TRBJ2-5, with 8 bases identical to TRBD2. Germline loops: CDR1 SGHTS, CDR2 YDEGEE. The CDR3 contains 17 residues. V trimming: 0 bases; J trimming: 7 bases; junction bases outside the gene matches: 14. The CDR3 here is CASSLAGGGLSSGTQYF. The CDR3 coding sequence is TGTGCCAGCAGCTTGGCCGGGGGGGGACTCTCAAGTGGGACCCAGTACTTC.

The rearrangement links TRBV6-2 or TRBV6-3 to TRBJ2-7, with 9 bases aligning to TRBD2. CDR1 is MNHEY and CDR2 is SVGEGT in the germline V gene. The CDR3 is 15 residues long. The V gene end was trimmed by 3 bases and the J gene end by 0 bases; junction bases not matched to a gene: 3. The CDR3 coding sequence is TGTGCCAGCAGTTATCTAGCGGGGACCTCCTACGAGCAGTACTTC. Its translation: CASSYLAGTSYEQYF.

At least ten counts were recorded for this clonotype. V and J are TRBV6-1 and TRBJ1-2; D remains ambiguous. The CDR3 totals 13 residues. With 10 bases removed from V and 4 bases from J, the gap between germline ends came to 16 bases. The V gene's germline CDR1 is MNHNS and CDR2 SASEGT. As DNA, the CDR3 is TGTGCCACCCGGTTGCGGTTGTTCTATGGCTACACCTTC. Residues: CATRLRLFYGYTF.

This clonotype was counted many times. V is TRBV6-1 and J is TRBJ2-7, with TRBD2 matching over 12 bases. Germline assignment: CDR1 MNHNS and CDR2 SASEGT. This CDR3 is built from 16 residues. V trimming: 4 bases; J trimming: 4 bases; junction bases outside the gene matches: 8. CDR3 nucleotide sequence: TGTGCCAGCAGTGCGAGACTAGCGGGGGCCAAATACGAGCAGTACTTC. As protein: CASSARLAGAKYEQYF.

V is TRBV4-2 and J is TRBJ2-2, with a weak D call TRBD1 (6 bases). Germline V gives CDR1 LGHNA, CDR2 YNFKEQ. The CDR3 spans 16 residues. Trimming pared 1 base from V and 0 bases from J, leaving 9 bases between. Here the CDR3 DNA reads TGTGCCAGCAGCCAAGGGACAGCACCGAACACCGGGGAGCTGTTTTTT. Translating gives CASSQGTAPNTGELFF.

This clonotype appeared a few times. This sequence joins TRBV6-1 and TRBJ1-5, with D uncertain. The germline gives CDR1 MNHNS, CDR2 SASEGT. The CDR3 loop spans 11 amino acids. The V end lost 7 bases, the J end lost 11 bases, and 12 bases lay between the germline ends. CDR3 amino acids: CASTRDKAQHF. For the CDR3, the DNA is TGTGCCAGCACCCGAGATAAGGCCCAGCATTTT.